Detailed here is one TCR beta chain. The data were obtained in a study of shared clonotypes between healthy human individuals. The assay was immunoSEQ multiplex PCR, and TCRdb's table has in-frame clones only and misses some. Of fewer than 650,000 clones listed, 76% are singletons. All donors qualified as healthy HIV-negative adults and had experienced no recent acute infections or vaccinations. All donors were Caucasian adults living in Nashville, Tennessee. From germline, CDR1 is LGHNA and CDR2 YSLEER. The ends were cut back, 0 bases at V and 2 bases at J, with 11 bases in the middle. CDR3 size: 16 residues.

The source material was PBMCs. The V call is TRBV4-3, the J call TRBJ2-1; TRBD2 is a possible D gene (6 bases). This TCR was recovered from a woman aged 40 to 49 in good health. Some clones in this sample may be carry-over from other donors' samples. The CDR3 loop is CASSQDQPSAYNEQFF. The CDR3 nucleotides are TGCGCCAGCAGCCAAGACCAACCTAGCGCCTACAATGAGCAGTTCTTC.